Below, 15 T cell receptor beta chains from the same sample are listed, as sequenced in a study of tumor-infiltrating lymphocytes in localized non-small cell lung cancer (dated by TCRdb to the early 2020s). The library was prepared using the immunoSEQ multiplex PCR assay. TCRdb took this table from immuneACCESS and kept in-frame rearrangements with V and J called. Such tables lack part of the clones; where checked against another copy, unresolved V genes explain under half of the gap, and the rest is unexplained. Present in this sample are about 14,000 clones, roughly 74% of which were seen just once. The ten largest clones capture 14% of the sample. The sample comprised uninvolved lung tissue not adjacent to the tumor. These receptors all stem from a human donor with non-small cell lung cancer.

J is TRBJ1-1 and V is TRBV6-5; weak D call: TRBD1 (6 bases). This CDR3 is built from 14 residues. Per germline, CDR1 MNHEY and CDR2 SVGAGI. The ends were cut back, 6 bases at V and 1 base at J, with 12 bases in the middle. The CDR3 DNA reads as TGTGCCAGCAGCCCCTCGACAGGGAACACTGAAGCTTTCTTT. Protein sequence: CASSPSTGNTEAFF.

This rearrangement joins TRBV19 to TRBJ2-1, with D possibly being TRBD2 (5 bases). The CDR3 is made up of 14 amino acids. Germline CDR1 reads LNHDA; CDR2 reads SQIVND (reference sequence). The V end lost 7 bases, the J end lost 2 bases, and 12 bases lay between the germline ends. The CDR3 is CASKGSVAYNEQFF. CDR3 nucleotides: TGTGCCAGTAAAGGGAGCGTTGCCTACAATGAGCAGTTCTTC.

The V gene is TRBV30, the J gene TRBJ2-3; possibly TRBD1 or TRBD2 for D (6 bases each). There are 14 residues in the CDR3. Trimming took 2 bases from V and 6 from J, leaving 15 bases between them. Germline V gene data show CDR1 as GTSNPN and CDR2 as SVGIG (reference sequence). The CDR3 region has the DNA TGTGCCTGGAGTAGGGGGGCAGGGGCGGATACGCAGTATTTT. Translated, it gives CAWSRGAGADTQYF.

The chain combines TRBV4-1 with TRBJ2-7, with D possibly being TRBD1 (6 bases). Deletions cut 3 bases from V and 3 bases from J, with 18 bases between. Germline V gene sequence: CDR1 MGHRA, CDR2 YSYEKL. The CDR3 runs 16 residues. This CDR3 is CASSQKATGDFYEQYF. The CDR3 DNA follows: TGCGCCAGCAGCCAGAAGGCGACAGGAGACTTCTACGAGCAGTACTTC.

The V call is TRBV11-2, the J call TRBJ1-1, with D tentatively TRBD1 (6 bases). This CDR3 contains 15 residues. V was shortened by 4 bases and J by 1 base, with 13 bases between the two germline ends. Germline CDR1 is SGHAT and CDR2 is FQNNGV. CDR3 coding DNA: TGTGCCAGCAGCTCAAGAGGGGGGCCGAACACTGAAGCTTTCTTT. Its translation is CASSSRGGPNTEAFF. The full variable domain, completed using reference TRBV11-2 and TRBJ1-1, is EAGVAQSPRYKIIEKRQSVAFWCNPISGHATLYWYQQILGQGPKLLIQFQNNGVVDDSQLPKDRFSAERLKGVDSTLKIQPAKLEDSAVYLCASSSRGGPNTEAFFGQGTRLTVV.

This chain links TRBV7-9 with TRBJ1-2, with D maybe TRBD1 (6 bases). V was pared by 5 bases and J by 4 bases, with 14 bases between. Per germline, CDR1 SEHNR and CDR2 FQNEAQ (reference sequence). This CDR3 is built from 14 residues. CDR3 amino acids: CASSKDSGVYGYTF. The CDR3 nucleotides read TGTGCCAGCAGCAAAGACTCAGGGGTCTATGGCTACACCTTC. The full variable domain, rest sourced from reference TRBV7-9 and TRBJ1-2, is DTGVSQNPRHKITKRGQNVTFRCDPISEHNRLYWYRQTLGQGPEFLTYFQNEAQLEKSRLLSDRFSAERPKGSFSTLEIQRTEQGDSAMYLCASSKDSGVYGYTFGSGTRLTVV.

This rearrangement joins TRBV29-1 to TRBJ1-6; D possibly corresponds to TRBD1 (5 bases). Germline V gives CDR1 SQVTM, CDR2 ANQGSEA. V was pared by 3 bases and J by 0 bases, with 15 bases between. The CDR3 is made up of 17 amino acids. This chain's CDR3 is CSVERTHRSSYNSPLHF. DNA for the CDR3: TGCAGCGTTGAGAGGACCCACAGGAGCTCCTATAATTCACCCCTCCACTTT.

The rearrangement uses TRBV2 and TRBJ1-1; D is perhaps TRBD1 (6 bases). The CDR3 totals 14 residues. V was trimmed by 7 bases and J by 0 bases, leaving 12 bases between them. Germline lookup yields CDR1 SNHLY and CDR2 FYNNEI. Written as DNA, the CDR3 is TGTGCCAGCACCATGGACAGTTTGAACACTGAAGCTTTCTTT. It is translated as CASTMDSLNTEAFF.

The table lists this clone with a few counts. The chain employs TRBV7-9 and TRBJ2-3, with a tentative D call TRBD2 (7 bases). CDR1 and CDR2 from the germline V gene are SEHNR and FQNEAQ (reference sequence). V lost 4 bases and J lost 4, with 12 bases in between. The CDR3 spans 14 residues. CDR3: CASSSTGLADTQYF. As DNA, the CDR3 is TGTGCCAGCAGCTCGACAGGACTAGCAGATACGCAGTATTTT.

The CDR3 DNA reads as TGTGCCAGCAGCCCTTCGGGGCAGGGGGCCGGCGAGCAGTACTTC. Its translation is CASSPSGQGAGEQYF. The chain carries TRBV14 and TRBJ2-7; 8 bases match TRBD1. The V gene's germline CDR1 is SGHDN and CDR2 FVKESK. With V trimmed by 4 bases and J by 6 bases, 11 bases remained unmatched. The CDR3 contains 15 residues.

This clone has only a few counts. The chain has TRBV27 and TRBJ1-2; 7 bases fit TRBD1. The CDR3 loop spans 11 amino acids. Germline CDR1 MNHEY, CDR2 SMNVEV (reference sequence). J gave up 4 bases and V 8 bases, and 1 base lay outside the gene matches. The CDR3 reads CASGQAYGYTF. The CDR3 DNA sequence: TGTGCCAGCGGACAGGCCTATGGCTACACCTTC.

This chain joins TRBV7-2 and TRBJ2-7, with 13 bases identical to TRBD2. The V gene's germline CDR1 is SGHTA and CDR2 FQGNSA. The CDR3 is 15 residues long. V was clipped by 5 bases and J by 7 bases; unmatched bases: 8. Written as DNA, the CDR3 is TGTGCCAGCAGCCCAACTAGCGGGAGGGTGAGGGAGCAGTACTTC. Its translation: CASSPTSGRVREQYF.

The J gene is TRBJ2-5, the V gene TRBV7-8; TRBD2 aligns across 8 bases. CDR3 size: 15 residues. Germline CDR1 is SGHVS and CDR2 is FQNEAQ. V gave up 8 bases and J gave up 5 bases; unmatched junction bases: 13. CDR3: CASGATGTGGETQYF. The CDR3 DNA sequence: TGTGCCAGCGGCGCCACCGGGACGGGGGGGGAGACCCAGTACTTC.

The chain joins TRBV6-1 to TRBJ1-4, with D unclear. The V gene's germline CDR1 is MNHNS and CDR2 SASEGT. This CDR3 has 12 amino acids. Trimming pared 2 bases from V and 2 bases from J, leaving 0 bases between. The CDR3 region is CASSETNEKLFF. For the CDR3, the DNA is TGTGCCAGCAGTGAAACTAATGAAAAACTGTTTTTT.

The chain combines TRBV5-1 with TRBJ2-5; the match to TRBD2 covers 7 bases. J lost 2 bases, V lost 4 bases, and 5 bases had no gene match. The CDR3 has 14 amino acids. Looked up from germline, CDR1 is SGHRS and CDR2 is YFSETQ. The CDR3 loop is CASSALLAQETQYF. The CDR3 DNA follows: TGCGCCAGCAGCGCCTTACTAGCGCAAGAGACCCAGTACTTC.